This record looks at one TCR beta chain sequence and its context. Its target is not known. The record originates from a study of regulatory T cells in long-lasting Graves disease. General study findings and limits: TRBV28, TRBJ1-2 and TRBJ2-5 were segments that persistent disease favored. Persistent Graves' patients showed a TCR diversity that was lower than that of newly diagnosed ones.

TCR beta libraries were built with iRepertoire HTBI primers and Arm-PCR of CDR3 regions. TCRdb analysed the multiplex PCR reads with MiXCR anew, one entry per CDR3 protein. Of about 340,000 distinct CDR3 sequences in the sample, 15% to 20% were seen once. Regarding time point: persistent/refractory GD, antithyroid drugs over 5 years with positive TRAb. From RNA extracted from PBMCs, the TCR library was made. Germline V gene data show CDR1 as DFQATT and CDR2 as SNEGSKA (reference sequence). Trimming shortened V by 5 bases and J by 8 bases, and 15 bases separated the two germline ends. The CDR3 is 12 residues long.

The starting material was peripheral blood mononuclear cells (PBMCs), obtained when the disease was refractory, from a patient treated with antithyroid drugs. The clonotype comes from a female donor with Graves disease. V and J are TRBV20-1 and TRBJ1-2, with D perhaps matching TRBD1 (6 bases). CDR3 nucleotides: TGCAGTGCTCCACTCCAGGGGCGAGGCTACACCTTC. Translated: CSAPLQGRGYTF.